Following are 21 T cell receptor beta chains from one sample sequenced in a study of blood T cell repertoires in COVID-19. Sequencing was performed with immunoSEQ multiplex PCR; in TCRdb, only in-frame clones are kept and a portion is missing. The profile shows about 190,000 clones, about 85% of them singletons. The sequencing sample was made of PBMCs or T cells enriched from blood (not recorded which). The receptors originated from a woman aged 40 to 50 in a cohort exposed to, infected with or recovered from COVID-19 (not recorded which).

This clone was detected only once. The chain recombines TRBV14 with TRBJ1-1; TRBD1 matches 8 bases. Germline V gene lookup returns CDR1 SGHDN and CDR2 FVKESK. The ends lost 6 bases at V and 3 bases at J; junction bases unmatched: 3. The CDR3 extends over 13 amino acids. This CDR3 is CASSQGAYTEAFF. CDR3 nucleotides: TGTGCCAGCAGTCAGGGGGCTTACACTGAAGCTTTCTTT.

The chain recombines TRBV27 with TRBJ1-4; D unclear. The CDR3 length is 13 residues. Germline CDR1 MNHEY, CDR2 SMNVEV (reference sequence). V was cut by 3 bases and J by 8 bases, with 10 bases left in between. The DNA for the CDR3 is TGTGCCAGCAGTTTTTCGCGTCGGGAAAAACTGTTTTTT. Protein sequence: CASSFSRREKLFF. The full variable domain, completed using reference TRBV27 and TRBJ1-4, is EAQVTQNPRYLITVTGKKLTVTCSQNMNHEYMSWYRQDPGLGLRQIYYSMNVEVTDKGDVPEGYKVSRKEKRNFPLILESPSPNQTSLYFCASSFSRREKLFFGSGTQLSVL.

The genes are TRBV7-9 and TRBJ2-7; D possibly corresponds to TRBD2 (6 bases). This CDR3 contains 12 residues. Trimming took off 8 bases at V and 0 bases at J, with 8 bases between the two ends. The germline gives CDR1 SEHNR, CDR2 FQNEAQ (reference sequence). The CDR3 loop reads CASAGTSYEQYF. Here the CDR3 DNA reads TGTGCCAGCGCGGGGACCTCCTACGAGCAGTACTTC.

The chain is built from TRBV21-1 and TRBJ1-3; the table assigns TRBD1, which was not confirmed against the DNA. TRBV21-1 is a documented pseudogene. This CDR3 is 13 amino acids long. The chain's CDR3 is CASAGTKRNTIYF. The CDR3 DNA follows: TGTGCCAGTGCCGGGACAAAGAGAAACACCATATATTTT.

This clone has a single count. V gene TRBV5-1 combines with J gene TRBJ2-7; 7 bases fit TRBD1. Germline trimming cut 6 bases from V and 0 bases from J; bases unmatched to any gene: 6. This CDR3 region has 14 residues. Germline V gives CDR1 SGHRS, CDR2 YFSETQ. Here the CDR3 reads CASTLGTASYEQYF. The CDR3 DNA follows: TGCGCCAGCACCTTAGGGACAGCCTCCTACGAGCAGTACTTC.

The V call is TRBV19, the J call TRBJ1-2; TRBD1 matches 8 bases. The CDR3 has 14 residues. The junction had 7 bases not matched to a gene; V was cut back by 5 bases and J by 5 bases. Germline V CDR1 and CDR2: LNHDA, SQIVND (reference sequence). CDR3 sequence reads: CASSPPGGGYGYTF. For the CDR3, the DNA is TGTGCCAGTAGTCCTCCAGGGGGCGGGTATGGCTACACCTTC.

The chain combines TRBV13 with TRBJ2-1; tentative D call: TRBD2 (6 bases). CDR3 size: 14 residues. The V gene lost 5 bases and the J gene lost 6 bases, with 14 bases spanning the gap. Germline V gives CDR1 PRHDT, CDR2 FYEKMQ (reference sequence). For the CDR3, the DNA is TGTGCCAGCAGCCTGGAGGGCGTCCCCAATGAGCAGTTCTTC. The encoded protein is CASSLEGVPNEQFF.

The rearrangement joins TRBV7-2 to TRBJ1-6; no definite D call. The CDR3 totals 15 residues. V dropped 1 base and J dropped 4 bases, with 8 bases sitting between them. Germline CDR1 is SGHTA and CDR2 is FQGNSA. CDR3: CASSLVPQYNSPLHF. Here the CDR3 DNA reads TGTGCCAGCAGCTTAGTTCCACAGTATAATTCACCCCTCCACTTT.

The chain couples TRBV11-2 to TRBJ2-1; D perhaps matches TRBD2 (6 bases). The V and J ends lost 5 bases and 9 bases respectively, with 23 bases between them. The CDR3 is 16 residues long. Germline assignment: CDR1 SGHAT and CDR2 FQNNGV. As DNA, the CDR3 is TGTGCCAGCAGCCAACCATTAGCCTTTGCGGGGACTGAGCAGTTCTTC. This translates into CASSQPLAFAGTEQFF.

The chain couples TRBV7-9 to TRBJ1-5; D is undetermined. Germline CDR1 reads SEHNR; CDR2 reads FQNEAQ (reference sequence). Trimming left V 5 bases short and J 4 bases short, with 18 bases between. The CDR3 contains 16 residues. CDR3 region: CASSPGGSGGNQPQHF. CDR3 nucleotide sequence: TGTGCCAGCAGCCCAGGAGGCAGCGGAGGAAATCAGCCCCAGCATTTT.

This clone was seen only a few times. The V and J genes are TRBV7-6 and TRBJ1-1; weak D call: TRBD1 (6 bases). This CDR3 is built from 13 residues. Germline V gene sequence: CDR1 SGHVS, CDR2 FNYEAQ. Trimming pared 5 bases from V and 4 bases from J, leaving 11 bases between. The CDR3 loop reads CASSLGQSTEAFF. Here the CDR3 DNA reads TGTGCCAGCAGCCTCGGACAGAGCACTGAAGCTTTCTTT.

The CDR3 DNA follows: TGTGCCAGCAGCTTACTCACAAGCTCCTACAATGAGCAGTTCTTC. This translates into CASSLLTSSYNEQFF. The chain couples TRBV7-8 to TRBJ2-1; D unclear. Trimming cost V 2 bases and J 0 bases, with 8 bases left between them. The CDR3 runs to 15 residues. The germline CDR1 and CDR2 sequences are SGHVS and FQNEAQ.

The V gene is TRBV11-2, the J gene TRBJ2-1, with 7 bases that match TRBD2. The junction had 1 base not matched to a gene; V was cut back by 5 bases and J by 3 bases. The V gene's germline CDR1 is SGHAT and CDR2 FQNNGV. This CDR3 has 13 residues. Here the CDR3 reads CASSASGYNEQFF. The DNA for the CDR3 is TGTGCCAGCAGCGCTAGCGGCTACAATGAGCAGTTCTTC.

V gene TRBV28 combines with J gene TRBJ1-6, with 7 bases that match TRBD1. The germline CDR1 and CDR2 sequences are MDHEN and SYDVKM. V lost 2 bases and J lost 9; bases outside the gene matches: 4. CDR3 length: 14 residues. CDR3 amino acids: CASSLRQGGSPLHF. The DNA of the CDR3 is TGTGCCAGCAGTTTAAGGCAGGGGGGTTCACCCCTCCACTTT. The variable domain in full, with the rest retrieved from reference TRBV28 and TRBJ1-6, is DVKVTQSSRYLVKRTGEKVFLECVQDMDHENMFWYRQDPGLGLRLIYFSYDVKMKEKGDIPEGYSVSREKKERFSLILESASTNQTSMYLCASSLRQGGSPLHFGNGTRLTVT.

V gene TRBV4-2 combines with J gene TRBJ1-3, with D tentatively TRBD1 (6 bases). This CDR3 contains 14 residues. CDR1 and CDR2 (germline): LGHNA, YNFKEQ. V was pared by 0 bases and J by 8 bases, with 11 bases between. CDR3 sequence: CASSQESGAYTIYF. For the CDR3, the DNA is TGTGCCAGCAGCCAAGAGTCAGGGGCATACACCATATATTTT.

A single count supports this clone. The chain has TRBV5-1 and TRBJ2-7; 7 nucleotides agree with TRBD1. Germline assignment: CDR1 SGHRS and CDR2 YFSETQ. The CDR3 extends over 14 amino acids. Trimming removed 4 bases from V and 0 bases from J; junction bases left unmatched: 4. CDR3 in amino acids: CASSQRTGSYEQYF. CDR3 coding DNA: TGCGCCAGCAGCCAACGGACAGGCTCCTACGAGCAGTACTTC. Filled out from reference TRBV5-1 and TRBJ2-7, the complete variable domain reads KAGVTQTPRYLIKTRGQQVTLSCSPISGHRSVSWYQQTPGQGLQFLFEYFSETQRNKGNFPGRFSGRQFSNSRSEMNVSTLELGDSALYLCASSQRTGSYEQYFGPGTRLTVT.

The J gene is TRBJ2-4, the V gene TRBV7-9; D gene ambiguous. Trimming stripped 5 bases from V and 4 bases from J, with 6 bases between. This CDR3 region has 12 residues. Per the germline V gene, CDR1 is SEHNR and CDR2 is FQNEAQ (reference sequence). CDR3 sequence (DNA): TGTGCCAGCAGCCCGCAGAAAAACATTCAGTACTTC. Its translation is CASSPQKNIQYF.

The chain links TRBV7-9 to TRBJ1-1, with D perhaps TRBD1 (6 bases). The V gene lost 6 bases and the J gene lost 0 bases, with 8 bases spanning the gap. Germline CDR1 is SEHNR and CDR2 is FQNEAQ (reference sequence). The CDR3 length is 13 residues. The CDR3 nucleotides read TGTGCCAGCAGGGGACATTTGAACACTGAAGCTTTCTTT. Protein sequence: CASRGHLNTEAFF.

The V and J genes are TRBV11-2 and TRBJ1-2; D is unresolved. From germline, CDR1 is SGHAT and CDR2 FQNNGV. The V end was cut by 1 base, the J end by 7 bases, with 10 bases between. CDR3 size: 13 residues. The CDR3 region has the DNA TGTGCCAGCAGCTTAGGGGGAGTTTCTGGCTACACCTTC. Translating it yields CASSLGGVSGYTF.

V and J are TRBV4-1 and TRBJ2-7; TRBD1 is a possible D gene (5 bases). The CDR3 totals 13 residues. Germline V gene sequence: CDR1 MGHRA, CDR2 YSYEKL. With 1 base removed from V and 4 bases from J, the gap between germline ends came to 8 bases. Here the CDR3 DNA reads TGCGCCAGCAGCCAAGTGGGGCTATACGAGCAGTACTTC. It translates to CASSQVGLYEQYF.

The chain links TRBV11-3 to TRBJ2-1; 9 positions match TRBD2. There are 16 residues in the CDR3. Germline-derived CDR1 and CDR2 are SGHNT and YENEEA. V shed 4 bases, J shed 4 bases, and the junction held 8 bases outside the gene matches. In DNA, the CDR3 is TGTGCCAGCAGCTCCGATAGCGGGAGACCTTACAATGAGCAGTTCTTC. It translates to CASSSDSGRPYNEQFF. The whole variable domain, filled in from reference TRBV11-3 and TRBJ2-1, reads EAGVVQSPRYKIIEKKQPVAFWCNPISGHNTLYWYLQNLGQGPELLIRYENEEAVDDSQLPKDRFSAERLKGVDSTLKIQPAELGDSAVYLCASSSDSGRPYNEQFFGPGTRLTVL.